Listed below are T cell receptor beta chains from one sample, sequenced in a study of cytomegalovirus exposure and HLA in healthy donors. Profiled with immunoSEQ multiplex PCR; TCRdb holds only in-frame clones, not every one. The repertoire has 230,000 or so clones, 80% to 95% of them found once; the top ten carry about 1.8%. Source material: PBMCs. These receptors all stem from a girl aged 2-15 years in good health and CMV-seronegative. Each CDR3 is given with its conserved first and last residue. Each record gives: CDR3 DNA, CDR3 protein, clone size, V gene, J gene, D gene. The D gene is left open where the match is weak. Clone size is not always given. Where it is, it says once, few, many or a class for expanded clones.

cdr3_nt: TGTGCCTGGAGTCGATACAGGGAGACTGAAGCTTTCTTT; cdr3_aa: CAWSRYRETEAFF; clone_size: few; v_call: TRBV30; j_call: TRBJ1-1; d_call: .
cdr3_nt: TGTGCCAGCAGCCGAGCGACAGGGGGGATGTACAATGAGCAGTTCTTC; cdr3_aa: CASSRATGGMYNEQFF; clone_size: .; v_call: TRBV5-6; j_call: TRBJ2-1; d_call: TRBD1
cdr3_nt: TGCGCCAGCAGCCAAGAGCAACCCTGGACCGGGACTATAAGAACAGATACGCAGTATTTT; cdr3_aa: CASSQEQPWTGTIRTDTQYF; clone_size: .; v_call: TRBV4-1; j_call: TRBJ2-3; d_call: TRBD2
cdr3_nt: TGCGCCAGCAGCGCCGCGGGGGGTCAGAACACCGGGGAGCTGTTTTTT; cdr3_aa: CASSAAGGQNTGELFF; clone_size: .; v_call: TRBV5-1; j_call: TRBJ2-2; d_call: TRBD2
cdr3_nt: TGCGCCAGCAGCTTAAGCAGGGGCACTAATGAAAAACTGTTTTTT; cdr3_aa: CASSLSRGTNEKLFF; clone_size: .; v_call: TRBV5-1; j_call: TRBJ1-4; d_call: .
cdr3_nt: TGTGCCAGCGGGCAGAGGACAGGGGGCGCGTATGAGCAGTACTTC; cdr3_aa: CASGQRTGGAYEQYF; clone_size: .; v_call: TRBV27; j_call: TRBJ2-7; d_call: TRBD1
cdr3_nt: TGTGCCAGCAGCTACAGGGGAGGCAATCAGCCCCAGCATTTT; cdr3_aa: CASSYRGGNQPQHF; clone_size: .; v_call: TRBV5-6; j_call: TRBJ1-5; d_call: TRBD1
cdr3_nt: TGTGCCAGCAGCTCCCGGGACAGGGGCCACGAGCAGTACTTC; cdr3_aa: CASSSRDRGHEQYF; clone_size: .; v_call: TRBV5-5; j_call: TRBJ2-7; d_call: TRBD1
cdr3_nt: TGTGCCAGCAGCGAGGCCTCCGCGTTGGGTGGAGGTAAAGATACGCAGTATTTT; cdr3_aa: CASSEASALGGGKDTQYF; clone_size: .; v_call: TRBV9; j_call: TRBJ2-3; d_call: .
cdr3_nt: TGTGCCAGCAGCCCGCGTACAGGGGGCGAGCAGTACTTC; cdr3_aa: CASSPRTGGEQYF; clone_size: .; v_call: TRBV14; j_call: TRBJ2-7; d_call: TRBD1
cdr3_nt: TGTGCCAGCAGCTCCCCGAGCGCTGAAGCTTTCTTT; cdr3_aa: CASSSPSAEAFF; clone_size: .; v_call: TRBV7-9; j_call: TRBJ1-1; d_call: .
cdr3_nt: TGTGCCAGCAGTCTCCGACTAGCAGGTGTCCAAGAGACCCAGTACTTC; cdr3_aa: CASSLRLAGVQETQYF; clone_size: .; v_call: TRBV27; j_call: TRBJ2-5; d_call: TRBD2
cdr3_nt: TGCAGCGTTGGGGCCCCCCAACTAGCGGGAGTATACGAGCAGTACTTC; cdr3_aa: CSVGAPQLAGVYEQYF; clone_size: .; v_call: TRBV29-1; j_call: TRBJ2-7; d_call: TRBD2
cdr3_nt: TGTGCCAGCAGTTATTGGCAGGGGCATGAAAAACTGTTTTTT; cdr3_aa: CASSYWQGHEKLFF; clone_size: .; v_call: TRBV6-6; j_call: TRBJ1-4; d_call: .
cdr3_nt: TGTGCCAGCAGTGAACCGCTTGTCGGAGCGGAAACCTACAATGAGCAGTTCTTC; cdr3_aa: CASSEPLVGAETYNEQFF; clone_size: .; v_call: TRBV2; j_call: TRBJ2-1; d_call: .
cdr3_nt: TGCGCCAGCAGCTTCTCGCGGATGGAGGAGACCCAGTACTTC; cdr3_aa: CASSFSRMEETQYF; clone_size: .; v_call: TRBV5-1; j_call: TRBJ2-5; d_call: .
cdr3_nt: TGCGCCAGCAGCTTGGCCGGGAGGGCCTACGAGCAGTACTTC; cdr3_aa: CASSLAGRAYEQYF; clone_size: .; v_call: TRBV5-1; j_call: TRBJ2-7; d_call: TRBD2
cdr3_nt: TGCGCCAGCAGCCCCTTCACCGGGACAGGGAAAGGGGGCACAGATACGCAGTATTTT; cdr3_aa: CASSPFTGTGKGGTDTQYF; clone_size: .; v_call: TRBV4-1; j_call: TRBJ2-3; d_call: TRBD1
cdr3_nt: TGTGCCAGCAGCTTAGTTGCGGGGGACAACACCGGGGAGCTGTTTTTT; cdr3_aa: CASSLVAGDNTGELFF; clone_size: .; v_call: TRBV11-2; j_call: TRBJ2-2; d_call: TRBD2
cdr3_nt: TGTGCCAGTAGTACGATGCAGGGTTGGACAGATACGCAGTATTTT; cdr3_aa: CASSTMQGWTDTQYF; clone_size: .; v_call: TRBV19; j_call: TRBJ2-3; d_call: .
cdr3_nt: TGCAGCGTTGAAGATCTCGGACAGGGGGCAGGGGAGCAGTACTTC; cdr3_aa: CSVEDLGQGAGEQYF; clone_size: .; v_call: TRBV29-1; j_call: TRBJ2-7; d_call: TRBD1
cdr3_nt: TGTGCCAGCAGCTTAGTACGGGGGGCCATATATTTT; cdr3_aa: CASSLVRGAIYF; clone_size: .; v_call: TRBV11-2; j_call: TRBJ1-3; d_call: .
cdr3_nt: TGTGCCAGCTGTGGAGGGCCCAACACTGAAGCTTTCTTT; cdr3_aa: CASCGGPNTEAFF; clone_size: .; v_call: TRBV6-6; j_call: TRBJ1-1; d_call: .
cdr3_nt: TGTGCCAGCAGCCTGTATAATTCACCCCTCCACTTT; cdr3_aa: CASSLYNSPLHF; clone_size: .; v_call: TRBV27; j_call: TRBJ1-6; d_call: .
cdr3_nt: TGTGCCAGCAGTTTCGGGGTGGCCGGGGAGCTGTTTTTT; cdr3_aa: CASSFGVAGELFF; clone_size: .; v_call: TRBV27; j_call: TRBJ2-2; d_call: .
cdr3_nt: TGTGCCAGCTCTGAGGGGACTCCCTGGGAGCAGTACTTC; cdr3_aa: CASSEGTPWEQYF; clone_size: .; v_call: TRBV6-5; j_call: TRBJ2-7; d_call: .
cdr3_nt: TGTGCCAGCAGCGTAGGTACAGGGGCAGCAGATACGCAGTATTTT; cdr3_aa: CASSVGTGAADTQYF; clone_size: .; v_call: TRBV9; j_call: TRBJ2-3; d_call: TRBD1
cdr3_nt: TGCAGCGGTGGACTAGCGGTCCCTCATGTGCAGTTCTTC; cdr3_aa: CSGGLAVPHVQFF; clone_size: .; v_call: TRBV29-1; j_call: TRBJ2-1; d_call: TRBD2
cdr3_nt: TGTGCCAGCAGTCCAGAATTTCAGCCCCAGCATTTT; cdr3_aa: CASSPEFQPQHF; clone_size: .; v_call: TRBV2; j_call: TRBJ1-5; d_call: .
cdr3_nt: TGTGCCAGCAGACGACAGGGGGATCAGCCCCAGCATTTT; cdr3_aa: CASRRQGDQPQHF; clone_size: .; v_call: TRBV2; j_call: TRBJ1-5; d_call: TRBD1
cdr3_nt: TGTGCCAGCAGTTACTCGGGAGGCTTGAACACTGAAGCTTTCTTT; cdr3_aa: CASSYSGGLNTEAFF; clone_size: .; v_call: TRBV6-5; j_call: TRBJ1-1; d_call: .
cdr3_nt: TGCGCCAGAGACATTGGTTGTCGCACTAGGGAGAGCCCTGAAGCTTTCTTT; cdr3_aa: CARDIGCRTRESPEAFF; clone_size: .; v_call: TRBV5-1; j_call: TRBJ1-1; d_call: .
cdr3_nt: TGTGCCAGCAGGGACAGGGTTGTCCCCTACGAGCAGTACTTC; cdr3_aa: CASRDRVVPYEQYF; clone_size: once; v_call: TRBV2; j_call: TRBJ2-7; d_call: TRBD1
cdr3_nt: TGCAGCGTTGGCCCACAGCACTCTGGAAACACCATATATTTT; cdr3_aa: CSVGPQHSGNTIYF; clone_size: .; v_call: TRBV29-1; j_call: TRBJ1-3; d_call: .
cdr3_nt: TGTGCCAGCAGTCTAATCTCGCGACTACAGGGGACCGAGCAGTACTTC; cdr3_aa: CASSLISRLQGTEQYF; clone_size: .; v_call: TRBV27; j_call: TRBJ2-7; d_call: TRBD1
cdr3_nt: TGTGCCAGCAAGAGAACAGGGAGGGGCAATCAGCCCCAGCATTTT; cdr3_aa: CASKRTGRGNQPQHF; clone_size: .; v_call: TRBV6-1; j_call: TRBJ1-5; d_call: .
cdr3_nt: TGTGCCAGTAGCCAAGCCGGGACAGATACGCAGTATTTT; cdr3_aa: CASSQAGTDTQYF; clone_size: .; v_call: TRBV19; j_call: TRBJ2-3; d_call: .
cdr3_nt: TGTGCCAGTAACCGCGGGAACGAAAAGCAGTATTTT; cdr3_aa: CASNRGNEKQYF; clone_size: .; v_call: TRBV19; j_call: TRBJ2-3; d_call: .
cdr3_nt: TGTGCCAGTAGTACGTTAGGGGGAACTAATGAAAAACTGTTTTTT; cdr3_aa: CASSTLGGTNEKLFF; clone_size: .; v_call: TRBV19; j_call: TRBJ1-4; d_call: .
cdr3_nt: TGTGCCAGCAGCTCTTTTGGGACAGGGATGAGCAATCAGCCCCAGCATTTT; cdr3_aa: CASSSFGTGMSNQPQHF; clone_size: .; v_call: TRBV5-8; j_call: TRBJ1-5; d_call: TRBD1
cdr3_nt: TGCGCCAGCAGTGAGGCGGGGGTTGCCTACAATGAGCAGTTCTTC; cdr3_aa: CASSEAGVAYNEQFF; clone_size: .; v_call: TRBV10-1; j_call: TRBJ2-1; d_call: TRBD2
cdr3_nt: TGTGCCATAGCCATCGGGGGAGGTCCCTACAATGAGCAGTTCTTC; cdr3_aa: CAIAIGGGPYNEQFF; clone_size: .; v_call: TRBV10-3; j_call: TRBJ2-1; d_call: .
cdr3_nt: TGTGCCAGCGGCCCGACTAGCGGCAACGTTGGCTCCTACAATGAGCAGTTCTTC; cdr3_aa: CASGPTSGNVGSYNEQFF; clone_size: once; v_call: TRBV27; j_call: TRBJ2-1; d_call: TRBD2
cdr3_nt: TGTGCCAGCAGGGGGGACAGGGGGGATCAGCCCCAGCATTTT; cdr3_aa: CASRGDRGDQPQHF; clone_size: .; v_call: TRBV6-6; j_call: TRBJ1-5; d_call: TRBD1
cdr3_nt: TGTGCCAGCAGTTATGACCGGGCCTACGAGCAGTACTTC; cdr3_aa: CASSYDRAYEQYF; clone_size: .; v_call: TRBV27; j_call: TRBJ2-7; d_call: .
cdr3_nt: TGCGCCAGCAGCCAATCCCCCAGCTCCTACGAGCAGTACTTC; cdr3_aa: CASSQSPSSYEQYF; clone_size: .; v_call: TRBV4-1; j_call: TRBJ2-7; d_call: .
cdr3_nt: TGTGCCAGCTCACCACCGGGACTAGCGTCCAACAATGAGCAGTTCTTC; cdr3_aa: CASSPPGLASNNEQFF; clone_size: .; v_call: TRBV18; j_call: TRBJ2-1; d_call: TRBD2
cdr3_nt: TGTGCCAGCAGCTTCCCGGTGGGGGGAAATACAGATACGCAGTATTTT; cdr3_aa: CASSFPVGGNTDTQYF; clone_size: .; v_call: TRBV5-6; j_call: TRBJ2-3; d_call: .
cdr3_nt: TGTGCCACCCCCCCAGTACCCAAAAACATTCAGTACTTC; cdr3_aa: CATPPVPKNIQYF; clone_size: .; v_call: TRBV27; j_call: TRBJ2-4; d_call: .
cdr3_nt: TGTGCCAGCAGCTTGGCAGGGACTAGGCCCTACAATGAGCAGTTCTTC; cdr3_aa: CASSLAGTRPYNEQFF; clone_size: once; v_call: TRBV5-4; j_call: TRBJ2-1; d_call: TRBD2
cdr3_nt: TGTGCCAGCAGCTTAGGAACGGGACAGTTCTATAATTTCTTT; cdr3_aa: CASSLGTGQFYNFF; clone_size: .; v_call: TRBV7-9; j_call: TRBJ1-1; d_call: TRBD1
cdr3_nt: TGTGCCAGCAATAGGGAGGCTAATGAAAAACTGTTTTTT; cdr3_aa: CASNREANEKLFF; clone_size: .; v_call: TRBV6-1; j_call: TRBJ1-4; d_call: .
cdr3_nt: TGCAGCGTTGAAGGATCCCGGGACAGGGGCACCGGGGAGCTGTTTTTT; cdr3_aa: CSVEGSRDRGTGELFF; clone_size: .; v_call: TRBV29-1; j_call: TRBJ2-2; d_call: TRBD1
cdr3_nt: TGTGCCAGCAGCTCCGCGGGACTAGCGGGGGGGCAGTACGAGCAGTACTTC; cdr3_aa: CASSSAGLAGGQYEQYF; clone_size: .; v_call: TRBV11-2; j_call: TRBJ2-7; d_call: TRBD2